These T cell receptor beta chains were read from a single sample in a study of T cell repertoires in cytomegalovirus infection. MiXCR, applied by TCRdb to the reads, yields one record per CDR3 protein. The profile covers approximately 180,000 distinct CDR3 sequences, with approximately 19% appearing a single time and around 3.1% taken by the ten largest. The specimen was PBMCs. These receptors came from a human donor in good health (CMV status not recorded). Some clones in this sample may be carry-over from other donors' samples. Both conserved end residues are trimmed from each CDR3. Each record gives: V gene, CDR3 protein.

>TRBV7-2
ASSRDRARPQH
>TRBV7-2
ASSPGTGVGNEQF
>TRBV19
ASSSRQGNEQY
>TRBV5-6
ASSSSYQPQH
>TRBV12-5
ASGYSTGSTEAF
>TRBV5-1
ASSYRGQDEAF
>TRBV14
ASSQPPGGYT
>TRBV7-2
ASSLSAGRDYGYT
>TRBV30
AWSVQRGRNYGYT
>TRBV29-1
SASGGSNIQY
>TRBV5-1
ASSLGTSSRDEQF
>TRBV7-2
ASSFDRAGANVLT
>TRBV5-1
ASSLDTGGLGGYT
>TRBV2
ASSQDRLF
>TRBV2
ASTSPPYGYT
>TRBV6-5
ASSRDTGKGTEAF
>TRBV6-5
ASKGRGSNQPQH
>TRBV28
ASSLSLGAKGTGELF
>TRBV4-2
ASSQDPAFSDRGRGSNQPQH
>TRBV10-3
AISELEEQY
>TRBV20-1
SAEGLAGLLQETQY
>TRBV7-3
ASSLGFQTEAF
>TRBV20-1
SATRGPANTGDLF
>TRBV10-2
ASSDGGFYGYT
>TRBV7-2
ASSLESGGAQSYEQY
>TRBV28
ASSFTADPSGIPDRTQY
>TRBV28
ASSPGPGQGYQETQY
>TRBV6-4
ASQGYNNEQF
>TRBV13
ASSSRGGARTDTQY
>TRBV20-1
SAKAGQNEQF
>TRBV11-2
ASSLIARLGPTPTGEQF
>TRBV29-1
SVPTVNTEAF
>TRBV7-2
ASSTPDRGRTEAF